This is a list of T cell receptor beta chains from one sample in a study of blood T cells in healthy people across ages. One entry per CDR3 protein results from TCRdb running MiXCR on the 5' RACE reads. The sample consists of 800,000 to 1,000,000 distinct CDR3 sequences, roughly 48% of them appearing once. The sample was blood. Receptors were obtained from a man in his thirties or forties in good health. The CDR3 runs from the conserved cysteine through the conserved F or W. D genes are given only for firm matches. Clone sizes are given selectively: once, few, many, or a class where the clone is expanded.

v_call,j_call,d_call,clone_size,cdr3_aa
TRBV3-1,TRBJ2-4,-,-,CARSQGGLAFLAKNIQYF
TRBV29-1,TRBJ2-1,TRBD2,few,CSYGRGERQFF
TRBV6-2/TRBV6-3,TRBJ2-1,-,many,CASRSTSQTTNEQFF
TRBV12-3/TRBV12-4,TRBJ2-3,TRBD2,few,CASSSPRGGVIDTQYF
TRBV7-2,TRBJ2-1,TRBD2,-,CASSLGGLAGINNEQFF
TRBV12-3/TRBV12-4,TRBJ1-2,-,-,CASGEGLSYGYTF
TRBV12-3/TRBV12-4,TRBJ2-3,TRBD2,-,CASSWPGRAGTDTQYF
TRBV29-1,TRBJ1-1,-,-,CSVELGLMNTEAFF
TRBV19,TRBJ2-4,-,-,CASSRTGARGSIQYF
TRBV6-5,TRBJ1-5,-,few,CASSYSRSNQPQHF
TRBV20-1,TRBJ2-6,-,few,CSARHRAGANVLTF
TRBV7-9,TRBJ2-7,-,few,CASSLQTPYEQYF
TRBV4-2,TRBJ1-5,TRBD1,-,CASSPFAGTGGQPQHF
TRBV2,TRBJ2-5,-,-,CAGGRTETQYF
TRBV11-1,-,TRBD2,-,CASSLNLGAGVSYEQYF
TRBV20-1,TRBJ2-7,-,-,CSARAGYEQYF
TRBV5-1,TRBJ2-3,TRBD2,-,CASSPVAGEDTQYF
TRBV3-1,TRBJ1-2,-,few,CASSHNGGGGPYGYTF
TRBV3-1,TRBJ2-5,-,few,CASSQDEVEETQYF
TRBV10-3,TRBJ2-1,-,-,CAISDGGAIYNEQFF
TRBV6-2/TRBV6-3,TRBJ1-1,-,-,CASSPPLLGRNSMNTEAFF
TRBV7-3,TRBJ1-1,-,-,CASSPNPGWTEAFF
TRBV6-1,TRBJ2-3,TRBD1,few,CASSVRDRVPPDTQYF
TRBV7-6,TRBJ2-3,TRBD1,-,CASSVTGNPRDTQYF
TRBV7-2,TRBJ2-1,-,many,CASSTGGSSYNEQFF
TRBV20-1,TRBJ2-1,-,-,CSASVSGGADEQFF
TRBV7-2,TRBJ2-4,TRBD1,-,CASSSGTGRNIQYF
TRBV5-1,TRBJ1-6,TRBD1,-,CASSLSQTGGNSPLHF
TRBV11-3,TRBJ2-1,TRBD1,-,CASSSGTGTRNEQFF
TRBV7-2,TRBJ2-5,-,-,CASSLAWETQYF
TRBV12-3/TRBV12-4,TRBJ1-1,-,few,CASGSTGTAEAFF
TRBV27,TRBJ2-3,-,many,CASSLWGDPTDTQYF
TRBV9,TRBJ2-3,-,-,CASSVMGVAPTDTQYF
TRBV7-9,TRBJ1-4,-,-,CASSSQGPNEKLFF
TRBV2,TRBJ2-5,-,few,CASSAGQQETQYF
TRBV6-1,TRBJ2-3,TRBD1,-,CASSWDRNTDTQYF
TRBV12-3/TRBV12-4,TRBJ2-1,-,-,CASRGPTGDEQFF
TRBV4-3,TRBJ2-3,-,few,CASSQDKGGAPTDTQYF
TRBV6-1,TRBJ1-2,-,-,CASSLLRGGNGYTF
TRBV18,TRBJ2-6,-,many,CASSPNRQGLSGANVLTF
TRBV10-3,TRBJ2-1,TRBD2,-,CAISRIAGPYNEQFF
TRBV29-1,-,-,-,CSVEGGDSLRYEQYF
TRBV14,TRBJ2-1,-,-,CASSQVRGPSYNEQFF
TRBV6-6,TRBJ1-3,-,-,CASSRDLGNTIYF
TRBV6-5,TRBJ2-5,-,-,CASSPWTVGGETQYF
TRBV2,TRBJ2-7,-,-,CATRSRAGDLSYEQYF